This T cell receptor (beta chain) originates from a study of CD8+ T cells in alopecia areata. General study results and limits: Researchers report lesional scalp, most notably alopecia totalis/universalis, outstripped normal scalp in clonality. Tofacitinib did not eliminate many expanded lesional clones from scalp or blood. Scalp clonality and expanded CD8+ clones among the top 100 were significantly decreased by tofacitinib.

A word on this clone: No antigen is known for it.

Treatment meaning: oral pan-JAK inhibitor, 5-10 mg twice daily. PBMC-derived CD4+ and CD8+ T cells were sorted. cDNA prepared by RNA extraction and subsequent reverse transcription served as the template for sequencing. Profiled with immunoSEQ multiplex PCR; TCRdb holds only in-frame clones, not every one. The table records about 200,000 clones, about three fifths of them present only once. Sample: CD4+ T cells sorted from blood, taken between weeks 47 and 50, from a patient treated with tofacitinib. The sequence came from a human donor with alopecia areata.

The DNA of the CDR3 is TGCGCCAGCAGGGAGCTTCGGGGGGGCCCCTCCCAAAACATTCAGTACTTC. Its protein product is CASRELRGGPSQNIQYF. This rearrangement joins TRBV4-1 to TRBJ2-4, with TRBD2 matching over 8 bases. The germline V gene has CDR1 MGHRA and CDR2 YSYEKL. The J segment lost 5 bases and the V segment lost 6 bases, leaving 15 bases of the junction unmatched. There are 17 residues in the CDR3.